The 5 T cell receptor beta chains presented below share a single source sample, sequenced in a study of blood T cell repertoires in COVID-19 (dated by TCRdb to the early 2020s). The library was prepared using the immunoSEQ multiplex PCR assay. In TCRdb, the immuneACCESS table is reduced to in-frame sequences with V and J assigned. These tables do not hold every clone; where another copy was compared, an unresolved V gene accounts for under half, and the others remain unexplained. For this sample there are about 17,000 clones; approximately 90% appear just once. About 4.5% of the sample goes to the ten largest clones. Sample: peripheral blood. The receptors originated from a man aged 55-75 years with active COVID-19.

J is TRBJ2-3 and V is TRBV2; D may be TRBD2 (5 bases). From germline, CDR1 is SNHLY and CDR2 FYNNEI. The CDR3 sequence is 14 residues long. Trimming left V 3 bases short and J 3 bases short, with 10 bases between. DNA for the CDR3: TGTGCCAGCAGTGAGGCTAGCAGAACAGATACGCAGTATTTT. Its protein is CASSEASRTDTQYF.

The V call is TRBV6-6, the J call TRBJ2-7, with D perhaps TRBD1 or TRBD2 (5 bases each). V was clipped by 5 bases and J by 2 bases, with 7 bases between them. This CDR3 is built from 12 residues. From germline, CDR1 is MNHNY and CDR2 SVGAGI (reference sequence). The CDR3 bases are TGTGCCAGCAGTCGGGGCCCCTACGAGCAGTACTTC. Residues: CASSRGPYEQYF.

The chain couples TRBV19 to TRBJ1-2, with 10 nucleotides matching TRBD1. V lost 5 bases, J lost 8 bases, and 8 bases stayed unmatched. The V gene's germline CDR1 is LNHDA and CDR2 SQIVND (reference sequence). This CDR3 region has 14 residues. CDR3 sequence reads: CASSQWTGGRGYTF. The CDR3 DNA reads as TGTGCCAGTAGTCAATGGACAGGGGGTCGAGGCTACACCTTC.

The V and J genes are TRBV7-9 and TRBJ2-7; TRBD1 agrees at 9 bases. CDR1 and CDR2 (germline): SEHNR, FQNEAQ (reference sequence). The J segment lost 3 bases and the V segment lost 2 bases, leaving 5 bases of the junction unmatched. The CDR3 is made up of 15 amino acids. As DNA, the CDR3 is TGTGCCAGCAGCTTATTGGGACAGGGATTCTACGAGCAGTACTTC. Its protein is CASSLLGQGFYEQYF.

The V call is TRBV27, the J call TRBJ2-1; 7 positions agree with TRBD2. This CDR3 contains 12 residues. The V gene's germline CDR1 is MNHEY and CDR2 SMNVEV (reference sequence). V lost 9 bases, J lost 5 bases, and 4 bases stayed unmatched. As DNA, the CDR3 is TGTGCCAGGGGGGGGGACCACAATGAGCAGTTCTTC. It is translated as CARGGDHNEQFF.